Listed below are T cell receptor beta chains from one sample, sequenced in a study of T-cell memory formation after mild COVID-19. TCRdb reprocessed the 5' RACE reads via MiXCR and lists one record per CDR3 protein. This sample has about 560,000 distinct CDR3 sequences; about 20% occur once, and the top ten carry around 7.7%. Material: PBMCs or a T cell subset sorted from them (not recorded which). These TCRs come from an adult woman who had mild COVID-19 (a few samples of this study predate the infection). Cell type and time point are not known. Each CDR3 is given with its conserved first and last residue. Fields, in order: J gene, D gene, clone size, V gene, CDR3 protein, CDR3 DNA. The D gene is left open where the match is weak. Clone size is given for some rows only: seen once, a few or many times, or a class if the clone is expanded.

J gene: TRBJ1-5
D gene: NA
clone size: NA
V gene: TRBV27
CDR3 protein: CASRRGGLVNQPQHF
CDR3 DNA: TGTGCCAGCAGGAGGGGGGGGCTGGTCAATCAGCCCCAGCATTTT

J gene: TRBJ2-5
D gene: NA
clone size: NA
V gene: TRBV24-1
CDR3 protein: CATSHNQETQYF
CDR3 DNA: TGTGCCACCAGCCACAATCAAGAGACCCAGTACTTC

J gene: TRBJ2-7
D gene: TRBD2
clone size: NA
V gene: TRBV2
CDR3 protein: CASSEISGRSYEQYF
CDR3 DNA: TGTGCCAGCAGTGAAATTAGCGGGAGGAGTTACGAGCAGTACTTC

J gene: TRBJ2-1
D gene: NA
clone size: NA
V gene: TRBV7-9
CDR3 protein: CASSLTVTAEQFF
CDR3 DNA: TGTGCCAGCAGCTTAACCGTCACAGCCGAGCAGTTCTTC

J gene: TRBJ2-5
D gene: TRBD2
clone size: many
V gene: TRBV6-6
CDR3 protein: CASSKHLGTSGEETQYF
CDR3 DNA: TGTGCCAGCAGTAAGCACCTCGGGACTAGCGGGGAAGAGACCCAGTACTTC

J gene: TRBJ2-7
D gene: TRBD2
clone size: few
V gene: TRBV6-5
CDR3 protein: CASRLAGGPRSEQYF
CDR3 DNA: TGTGCCAGCAGACTAGCGGGAGGGCCCCGGAGTGAGCAGTACTTC

J gene: TRBJ2-7
D gene: TRBD1
clone size: many
V gene: TRBV19
CDR3 protein: CASSIRDRGLEQYF
CDR3 DNA: TGTGCCAGTAGTATAAGAGACAGGGGGCTCGAGCAGTACTTC

J gene: TRBJ1-1
D gene: NA
clone size: NA
V gene: TRBV7-9
CDR3 protein: CASSFGLEAFF
CDR3 DNA: TGTGCCAGCAGCTTTGGCCTTGAAGCTTTCTTT

J gene: TRBJ1-4
D gene: NA
clone size: NA
V gene: TRBV6-6
CDR3 protein: CASSYSRGTEEKLFF
CDR3 DNA: TGTGCCAGCAGTTACTCGAGAGGGACGGAGGAAAAACTGTTTTTT

J gene: TRBJ1-5
D gene: NA
clone size: NA
V gene: TRBV4-1
CDR3 protein: CASSQVERVQPQHF
CDR3 DNA: TGCGCCAGCAGCCAAGTTGAGAGGGTTCAGCCCCAGCATTTT

J gene: TRBJ2-7
D gene: NA
clone size: NA
V gene: TRBV6-2/TRBV6-3
CDR3 protein: CAITSRGPYEQYF
CDR3 DNA: TGTGCCATCACCTCCCGGGGACCCTACGAGCAGTACTTC

J gene: TRBJ2-1
D gene: TRBD1
clone size: many
V gene: TRBV12-3/TRBV12-4
CDR3 protein: CASSPTGGKQGEQFF
CDR3 DNA: TGTGCCAGCAGTCCGACAGGGGGCAAGCAGGGTGAGCAGTTCTTC